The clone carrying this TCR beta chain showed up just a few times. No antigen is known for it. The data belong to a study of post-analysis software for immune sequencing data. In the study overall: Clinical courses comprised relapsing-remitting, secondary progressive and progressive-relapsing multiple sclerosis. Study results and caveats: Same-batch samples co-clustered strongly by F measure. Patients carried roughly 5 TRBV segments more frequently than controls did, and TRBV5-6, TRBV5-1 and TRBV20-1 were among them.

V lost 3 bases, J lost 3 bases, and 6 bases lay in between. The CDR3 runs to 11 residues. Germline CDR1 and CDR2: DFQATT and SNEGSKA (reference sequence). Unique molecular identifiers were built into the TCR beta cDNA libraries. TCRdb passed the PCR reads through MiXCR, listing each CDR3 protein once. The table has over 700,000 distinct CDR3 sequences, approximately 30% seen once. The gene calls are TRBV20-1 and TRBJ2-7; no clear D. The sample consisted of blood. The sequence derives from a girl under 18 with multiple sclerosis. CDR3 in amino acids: CSASPVYEQYF. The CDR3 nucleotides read TGCAGTGCTAGCCCCGTCTACGAGCAGTACTTC.